Detailed here is one T cell receptor (beta chain). This sample was included in a study of blood T cell repertoires in COVID-19. Overall study: Sources were T cells, B-cell-depleted T cells, or PBMCs; the material itself was cDNA or gDNA.

Authors' methods: The authors estimated nucleated cell counts from reference gene primer amplification. Method: immunoSEQ multiplex PCR; TCRdb's copy keeps in-frame clones and lacks some. V, J and clone size reflect that table, while D and trimming were determined from the DNA. The data show 88,000 or so clones, around 75% seen once. The CDR3 is 14 residues long. Germline lookup yields CDR1 SGHRS and CDR2 YFSETQ. V was shortened by 0 bases and J by 6 bases, with 9 bases between the two germline ends. The TCR sequence derives from a human donor in a cohort sampled during active COVID-19. The chain combines TRBV5-1 with TRBJ2-2; D uncertain. Sequencing input: peripheral blood. CDR3 loop: CASSLAPPAGELFF. The CDR3 DNA reads as TGCGCCAGCAGCTTGGCCCCGCCGGCCGGGGAGCTGTTTTTT. The full variable domain, its missing parts supplied by reference TRBV5-1 and TRBJ2-2, is KAGVTQTPRYLIKTRGQQVTLSCSPISGHRSVSWYQQTPGQGLQFLFEYFSETQRNKGNFPGRFSGRQFSNSRSEMNVSTLELGDSALYLCASSLAPPAGELFFGEGSRLTVL.